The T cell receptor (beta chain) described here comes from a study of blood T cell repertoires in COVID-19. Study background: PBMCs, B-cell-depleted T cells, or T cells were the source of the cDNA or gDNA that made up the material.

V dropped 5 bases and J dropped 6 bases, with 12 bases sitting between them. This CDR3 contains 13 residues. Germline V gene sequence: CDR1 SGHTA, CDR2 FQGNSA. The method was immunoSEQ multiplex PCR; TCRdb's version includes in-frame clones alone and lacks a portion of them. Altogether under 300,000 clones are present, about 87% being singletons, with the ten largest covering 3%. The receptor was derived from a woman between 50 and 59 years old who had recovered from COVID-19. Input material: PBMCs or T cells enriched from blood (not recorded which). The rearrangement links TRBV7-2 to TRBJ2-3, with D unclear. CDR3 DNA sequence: TGTGCCAGCAGCCCGCGTGCTTGGGATACGCAGTATTTT. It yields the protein CASSPRAWDTQYF. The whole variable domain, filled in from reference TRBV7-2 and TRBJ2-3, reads GAGVSQSPSNKVTEKGKDVELRCDPISGHTALYWYRQSLGQGLEFLIYFQGNSAPDKSGLPSDRFSAERTGGSVSTLTIQRTQQEDSAVYLCASSPRAWDTQYFGPGTRLTVL.